Reported below is one T cell receptor (beta chain). This may come from a read error, since a much larger clone is one base off. These data originate in a study of T cells in Graves' hyperthyroidism and ophthalmopathy. Study-wide context: Specimen type is peripheral blood, collected at initial diagnosis prior to any treatment.

Germline V lookup: CDR1 MNHNS, CDR2 SASEGT. CDR3 length equals 14 residues. The source material, RNA transcripts, was used to amplify TCR beta CDR3 regions. The TCR CDR3 first-round RT-PCR relied on the HTBI primer set. TCRdb fed the multiplex PCR reads into MiXCR, producing one record per CDR3 protein. The table has 400,000 to 550,000 distinct CDR3 sequences, approximately 25% seen once. Uncontrolled infection, other autoimmune disease, pregnancy and lactation each barred patients from inclusion. The sample consisted of blood. The receptor's source is a woman aged 25 to 39 with Graves' ophthalmopathy. The chain couples TRBV6-1 to TRBJ1-5, with D unclear. The CDR3 DNA follows: TGTGCCAGCAGCCCCGCCTATAGCAATCAGCCCGAGCATTTT. The encoded protein is CASSPAYSNQPEHF.